The 9 T cell receptor beta chains listed next were all sequenced from one sample in a study of monozygotic twins with cystic fibrosis. Data came from immunoSEQ multiplex PCR; TCRdb stores just in-frame clones and leaves some out. The sample holds over 25,000 clones, roughly 97% seen once. The material sequenced was blood. The receptor source for this set is a girl aged 2 to 10 with cystic fibrosis.

The gene calls are TRBV21-1 and TRBJ2-7; the table gives TRBD1 as D, unverified against the DNA. TRBV21-1 is an annotated pseudogene. CDR3 length: 14 amino acids. The DNA for the CDR3 is TGTGCCAGCAGCCCCGGGACAGGCATCTACGAGCAGTACTTC. This translates into CASSPGTGIYEQYF.

The rearrangement links TRBV4-2 to TRBJ1-4, with 11 bases identical to TRBD1. CDR1 LGHNA and CDR2 YNFKEQ come from the germline V gene. The J segment lost 8 bases and the V segment lost 0 bases, leaving 8 bases of the junction unmatched. The CDR3 runs 17 residues. Written as DNA, the CDR3 is TGTGCCAGCAGCCAAGATGGACAGGGGGCGCCTATCGAAAAACTGTTTTTT. Translated, it gives CASSQDGQGAPIEKLFF.

The chain uses TRBV29-1 and TRBJ1-1; D unresolved. This CDR3 is built from 12 residues. Trimming removed 3 bases at V and 6 bases at J, with 11 bases between. From germline, CDR1 is SQVTM and CDR2 ANQGSEA. The CDR3 region is CSVDRGNSEAFF. The CDR3 DNA reads as TGCAGCGTTGATCGGGGAAACTCTGAAGCTTTCTTT. The complete variable domain, with remaining parts taken from reference TRBV29-1 and TRBJ1-1, reads SAVISQKPSRDICQRGTSLTIQCQVDSQVTMMFWYRQQPGQSLTLIATANQGSEATYESGFVIDKFPISRPNLTFSTLTVSNMSPEDSSIYLCSVDRGNSEAFFGQGTRLTVV.

J is TRBJ1-1 and V is TRBV4-3, with D maybe TRBD1 (5 bases). The CDR3 consists of 16 residues. The V end lost 4 bases, the J end lost 4 bases, and 19 bases lay between the germline ends. Germline V gene lookup returns CDR1 LGHNA and CDR2 YSLEER. Here the CDR3 DNA reads TGCGCCAGCAGCCGGTCCCGTCGGGGCTGGGGCACTGAAGCTTTCTTT. Encoded protein: CASSRSRRGWGTEAFF.

V and J are TRBV11-3 and TRBJ2-3; tentative D call: TRBD2 (7 bases). This CDR3 comprises 17 residues. Germline V CDR1 and CDR2: SGHNT, YENEEA. V dropped 0 bases and J dropped 2 bases, with 15 bases sitting between them. CDR3 sequence reads: CASSLEGRGAFTDTQYF. DNA of the CDR3: TGTGCCAGCAGCTTAGAGGGTCGGGGGGCTTTCACAGATACGCAGTATTTT.

The chain couples TRBV28 to TRBJ2-4; 7 bases agree with TRBD1. CDR1 and CDR2 (germline): MDHEN, SYDVKM. The CDR3 loop spans 15 amino acids. Written as DNA, the CDR3 is TGTGAGGAACTCGACAGGGAGAAGGCCAAAAACATTCAGTACTTC. This codes for CEELDREKAKNIQYF.

The chain joins TRBV21-1 to TRBJ2-7; TRBD2, the table's D call, lacks a check against the DNA. TRBV21-1 corresponds to a pseudogene. The CDR3 is 19 residues long. The CDR3 DNA reads TGTGCCAGCAGCTCTCGGACTAGCGGGAGTCCCTTTAACTCCTACGAGCAGTACTTC. Translating it yields CASSSRTSGSPFNSYEQYF.

This clone was observed a single time. V usage is TRBV11-2 and J usage is TRBJ2-3; D is unresolved. Germline V gene sequence: CDR1 SGHAT, CDR2 FQNNGV. Trimming pared 3 bases from V and 0 bases from J, leaving 7 bases between. The CDR3 contains 14 residues. For the CDR3, the DNA is TGTGCCAGCAGCTTGGGTCGGAGCACAGATACGCAGTATTTT. Translation gives CASSLGRSTDTQYF.

This chain links TRBV5-4 with TRBJ1-6; D not certain. CDR1 is SGHNT and CDR2 is YYREEE in the germline V gene (reference sequence). The CDR3 runs 16 residues. Trimming stripped 0 bases from V and 0 bases from J, with 7 bases between. The CDR3 protein is CASSLGGSSYNSPLHF. The CDR3, as DNA: TGTGCCAGCAGCTTGGGAGGCAGCTCCTATAATTCACCCCTCCACTTT. The full variable domain, with the rest looked up from reference TRBV5-4 and TRBJ1-6, is ETGVTQSPTHLIKTRGQQVTLRCSSQSGHNTVSWYQQALGQGPQFIFQYYREEENGRGNFPPRFSGLQFPNYSSELNVNALELDDSALYLCASSLGGSSYNSPLHFGNGTRLTVT.